The 10 T cell receptor beta chains below come from one sample, sequenced in a study of blood T cell repertoires in COVID-19. The data were produced by immunoSEQ multiplex PCR, yet TCRdb's version contains in-frame clones alone and is incomplete. The sample includes 68,000 or so clones, around three quarters of them seen just once. The specimen was peripheral blood. These receptors were collected from a human donor in a cohort sampled during active COVID-19.

The chain couples TRBV11-3 to TRBJ2-7, with a weak D call TRBD1 (7 bases). CDR3 length: 15 residues. Trimming took off 4 bases at V and 5 bases at J, with 18 bases between the two ends. Per germline, CDR1 SGHNT and CDR2 YENEEA. This chain's CDR3 is CASSSTFQGGDEQYF. Here the CDR3 DNA reads TGTGCCAGCAGCTCGACCTTTCAGGGGGGAGACGAGCAGTACTTC.

This chain links TRBV30 with TRBJ2-2; perhaps TRBD2 as D (8 bases). V was shortened by 4 bases and J by 0 bases, with 18 bases between the two germline ends. The CDR3 contains 17 residues. The germline gives CDR1 GTSNPN, CDR2 SVGIG (reference sequence). CDR3 coding DNA: TGTGCCTGGACACCGGGAGGGGGCCCTACGAACACCGGGGAGCTGTTTTTT. It yields the protein CAWTPGGGPTNTGELFF.

The chain is built from TRBV15 and TRBJ1-5; a weak D match, TRBD1 (5 bases). The CDR3 length is 13 residues. V dropped 8 bases and J dropped 2 bases, with 10 bases sitting between them. CDR1 LNHNV and CDR2 YYDKDF come from the germline V gene (reference sequence). The CDR3 loop reads CATRGDGNQPQHF. The DNA for the CDR3 is TGTGCCACCCGCGGGGACGGCAATCAGCCCCAGCATTTT.

The CDR3 nucleotides read TGCGCCAGCAGCTATAACAGGGATTACGAGCAGTACTTC. This encodes CASSYNRDYEQYF. This chain links TRBV4-3 with TRBJ2-7; weak D call: TRBD1 (6 bases). This CDR3 contains 13 residues. V lost 5 bases, J lost 4 bases, and 12 bases lay in between. Per the germline V gene, CDR1 is LGHNA and CDR2 is YSLEER.

The V call is TRBV5-4, the J call TRBJ2-1; TRBD2 matches 8 bases. The V gene end was trimmed by 4 bases and the J gene end by 5 bases; junction bases not matched to a gene: 8. Germline CDR1 SGHNT, CDR2 YYREEE (reference sequence). The CDR3 extends over 15 amino acids. CDR3 protein: CASSEPGLVNNEQFF. In DNA form, the CDR3 reads TGTGCCAGCAGCGAGCCGGGACTAGTGAACAATGAGCAGTTCTTC.

This clone was picked up a small number of times. The genes are TRBV10-3 and TRBJ1-5, with TRBD1 as a possible D gene (5 bases). Per the germline V gene, CDR1 is ENHRY and CDR2 is SYGVKD. The CDR3 contains 13 residues. The V and J ends lost 1 base and 7 bases respectively, with 8 bases between them. CDR3 loop: CAISEWGEQPQHF. The CDR3, as DNA: TGTGCCATCAGTGAGTGGGGGGAACAGCCCCAGCATTTT.

V usage is TRBV6-2 or TRBV6-3 and J usage is TRBJ2-4; D may be TRBD2 (5 bases). CDR1 is MNHEY and CDR2 is SVGEGT in the germline V gene. V lost 4 bases and J 8 bases, leaving 12 bases between the germline ends. The CDR3 runs to 13 residues. This CDR3 is CASSLLLLDIQYF. The CDR3 DNA reads as TGTGCCAGCAGTTTACTTTTACTAGACATTCAGTACTTC.

The table lists this clone with many counts. V is TRBV4-1 and J is TRBJ2-7, with a possible D match to TRBD2 (5 bases). The CDR3 spans 14 residues. Germline loops: CDR1 MGHRA, CDR2 YSYEKL. Trimming removed 4 bases from V and 4 bases from J, with 14 bases in between. CDR3 loop: CASSPGGLKYEQYF. Here the CDR3 DNA reads TGCGCCAGCAGCCCCGGCGGACTGAAGTACGAGCAGTACTTC.

V and J are TRBV28 and TRBJ1-2; D might be TRBD1 (6 bases). Germline CDR1 MDHEN, CDR2 SYDVKM. This CDR3 is built from 19 residues. The germline V and J ends were trimmed by 0 bases and 4 bases, with 24 bases remaining between them. The CDR3 region is CASSLWGGTYPAAAYGYTF. As DNA, the CDR3 is TGTGCCAGCAGTTTATGGGGGGGGACATACCCGGCGGCGGCCTATGGCTACACCTTC.

The rearrangement joins TRBV9 to TRBJ2-5; 9 nucleotides match TRBD2. The germline gives CDR1 SGDLS, CDR2 YYNGEE. V lost 4 bases to trimming and J lost 1 base; unmatched junction nucleotides: 5. The CDR3 runs to 15 residues. The CDR3 sequence: CASSTSGFFQETQYF. CDR3 bases: TGTGCCAGCAGCACTAGCGGGTTCTTCCAAGAGACCCAGTACTTC.